This is a list of T cell receptor beta chains from one sample in a study of shared clonotypes between healthy human individuals. Clones were sequenced by immunoSEQ multiplex PCR, and TCRdb holds only the in-frame ones, with some missing. The sample lists about 2.3 million clones; just over 90% were seen once. Sequenced material: naive CD4+ T cells from PBMCs. These receptors came from a man between 18 and 35 years old in good health. Some clones in this sample may be carry-over from other donors' samples. CDR3s include the opening cysteine and the closing phenylalanine or tryptophan. The order of the fields is clone size, J gene, V gene, D gene, CDR3 protein, CDR3 DNA. A D gene is named only where the DNA matches it firmly. Clone size is stated in some rows and not others, as once, few, many or a class when expanded.

size: .
J: TRBJ1-2
V: TRBV15
D: .
CDR3: CATSRGVNYGYTF
DNA: TGTGCCACCAGCAGAGGGGTGAATTATGGCTACACCTTC

size: few
J: TRBJ1-3
V: TRBV30
D: .
CDR3: CAWGRDTVSGNTIYF
DNA: TGTGCCTGGGGGAGGGATACGGTCTCTGGAAACACCATATATTTT

size: .
J: TRBJ1-1
V: TRBV6-1
D: TRBD1
CDR3: CASSDRGQGDPAAFF
DNA: TGTGCCAGCAGTGATCGGGGACAGGGGGATCCGGCTGCTTTCTTT

size: .
J: TRBJ2-1
V: TRBV5-1
D: .
CDR3: CASSLGTSAAPLNEQFF
DNA: TGCGCCAGCAGCTTGGGGACTTCAGCGGCCCCCCTGAATGAGCAGTTCTTC

size: few
J: TRBJ2-1
V: TRBV18
D: TRBD2
CDR3: CASLGLAGSPIHNEQFF
DNA: TGTGCCAGCTTAGGACTAGCGGGGTCCCCAATACACAATGAGCAGTTCTTC

size: .
J: TRBJ2-7
V: TRBV9
D: .
CDR3: CASSPRSSYEQYF
DNA: TGTGCCAGCAGCCCTAGGAGCTCCTACGAGCAGTACTTC

size: .
J: TRBJ1-5
V: TRBV7-2
D: TRBD1
CDR3: CASSSRTGDQPQHF
DNA: TGTGCCAGCAGCTCGAGGACAGGGGACCAGCCCCAGCATTTT

size: .
J: TRBJ1-5
V: TRBV25-1
D: .
CDR3: CASSESGAQPQHF
DNA: TGTGCCAGCAGTGAATCCGGGGCCCAGCCCCAGCATTTT

size: .
J: TRBJ2-7
V: TRBV18
D: .
CDR3: CASSPVRAEQYF
DNA: TGTGCCAGCTCACCGGTCCGTGCCGAGCAGTACTTC

size: .
J: TRBJ2-3
V: TRBV11-3
D: TRBD2
CDR3: CASSQRTSGDTQYF
DNA: TGTGCCAGCAGCCAACGGACTAGCGGGGATACGCAGTATTTT

size: .
J: TRBJ1-5
V: TRBV18
D: .
CDR3: CASSPAKGVGQPQHF
DNA: TGTGCCAGCTCACCGGCCAAAGGGGTCGGTCAGCCCCAGCATTTT

size: .
J: TRBJ2-1
V: TRBV4-1
D: TRBD2
CDR3: CASSQDRKREGQFF
DNA: TGCGCCAGCAGCCAAGATCGGAAGCGGGAAGGGCAGTTCTTC

size: .
J: TRBJ2-2
V: TRBV5-4
D: TRBD2
CDR3: CASSPGSGRIPPGELFF
DNA: TGTGCCAGCAGCCCAGGAAGCGGGAGGATCCCCCCCGGGGAGCTGTTTTTT

size: .
J: TRBJ2-1
V: TRBV27
D: TRBD2
CDR3: CASSFKLQGGGRGVPGRSYNEQFF
DNA: TGTGCCAGCAGTTTCAAACTACAGGGCGGGGGGAGAGGCGTACCAGGTAGATCCTACAATGAGCAGTTCTTC

size: .
J: TRBJ2-7
V: TRBV28
D: .
CDR3: CASGSQRAQSPYEQYF
DNA: TGTGCCAGCGGATCTCAACGGGCCCAGTCCCCCTACGAGCAGTACTTC

size: .
J: TRBJ1-4
V: TRBV6-5
D: TRBD1
CDR3: CASSYGDRINEKLFF
DNA: TGTGCCAGCAGTTACGGGGACAGGATTAATGAAAAACTGTTTTTT

size: once
J: TRBJ1-2
V: TRBV9
D: .
CDR3: CASSGPRGFFNYGYTF
DNA: TGTGCCAGCAGCGGACCCCGGGGATTCTTTAACTATGGCTACACCTTC

size: .
J: TRBJ2-1
V: TRBV28
D: .
CDR3: CASSLVDNEQFF
DNA: TGTGCCAGCAGTTTAGTGGACAATGAGCAGTTCTTC

size: .
J: TRBJ2-4
V: TRBV14
D: .
CDR3: CASSRGRNPAKNIQYF
DNA: TGTGCCAGCAGCCGCGGACGGAATCCTGCCAAAAACATTCAGTACTTC

size: .
J: TRBJ1-5
V: TRBV7-9
D: TRBD1
CDR3: CASSLTGNNQPQHF
DNA: TGTGCCAGCAGTTTGACAGGGAACAATCAGCCCCAGCATTTT

size: .
J: TRBJ1-4
V: TRBV5-1
D: .
CDR3: CASRPPGTTNEKLFF
DNA: TGCGCCAGCAGACCTCCTGGCACAACTAATGAAAAACTGTTTTTT

size: .
J: TRBJ1-2
V: TRBV28
D: TRBD1
CDR3: CASSDRTGANYGYTF
DNA: TGTGCCAGCAGTGACCGGACAGGGGCGAACTATGGCTACACCTTC

size: .
J: TRBJ1-4
V: TRBV30
D: TRBD1
CDR3: CAWSQGVTATNEKLFF
DNA: TGTGCCTGGAGTCAGGGGGTTACGGCAACTAATGAAAAACTGTTTTTT

size: .
J: TRBJ2-7
V: TRBV11-3
D: .
CDR3: CASSLGMDSYEQYF
DNA: TGTGCCAGCAGCTTAGGCATGGACAGCTACGAGCAGTACTTC

size: .
J: TRBJ2-7
V: TRBV4-2
D: TRBD2
CDR3: CASSRAGGPYEQYF
DNA: TGTGCCAGCAGCCGAGCGGGAGGGCCCTACGAGCAGTACTTC

size: .
J: TRBJ1-2
V: TRBV6-1
D: TRBD1
CDR3: CASTERGQGWFDYGYTF
DNA: TGTGCCAGCACTGAAAGGGGACAGGGCTGGTTTGACTATGGCTACACCTTC

size: .
J: TRBJ1-4
V: TRBV6-5
D: .
CDR3: CASSYSDSGKLFF
DNA: TGTGCCAGCAGTTACTCGGATTCCGGTAAACTGTTTTTT

size: .
J: TRBJ1-2
V: TRBV7-2
D: TRBD1
CDR3: CASSLWDRGGYTF
DNA: TGTGCCAGCAGCTTATGGGACAGGGGTGGCTACACCTTC

size: .
J: TRBJ2-5
V: TRBV6-5
D: TRBD2
CDR3: CASGWTSGYQETQYF
DNA: TGTGCCAGCGGCTGGACTAGCGGGTACCAAGAGACCCAGTACTTC

size: .
J: TRBJ2-3
V: TRBV5-4
D: .
CDR3: CASSPTASTDTQYF
DNA: TGTGCCAGCAGCCCAACGGCTAGCACAGATACGCAGTATTTT